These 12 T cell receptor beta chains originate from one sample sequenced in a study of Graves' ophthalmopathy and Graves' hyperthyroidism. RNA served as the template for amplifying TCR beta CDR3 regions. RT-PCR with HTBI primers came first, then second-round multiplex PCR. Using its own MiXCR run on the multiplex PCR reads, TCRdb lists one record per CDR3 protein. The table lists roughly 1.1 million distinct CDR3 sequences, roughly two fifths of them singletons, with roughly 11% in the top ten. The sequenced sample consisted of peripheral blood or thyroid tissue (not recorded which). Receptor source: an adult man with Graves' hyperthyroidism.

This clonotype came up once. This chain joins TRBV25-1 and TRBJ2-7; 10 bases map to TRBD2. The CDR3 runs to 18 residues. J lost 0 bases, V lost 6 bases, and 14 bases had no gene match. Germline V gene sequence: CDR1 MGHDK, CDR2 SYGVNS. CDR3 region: CASSLVRLAGGTSYEQYF. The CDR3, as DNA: TGTGCCAGCAGCTTAGTTCGACTAGCGGGCGGGACCTCCTACGAGCAGTACTTC.

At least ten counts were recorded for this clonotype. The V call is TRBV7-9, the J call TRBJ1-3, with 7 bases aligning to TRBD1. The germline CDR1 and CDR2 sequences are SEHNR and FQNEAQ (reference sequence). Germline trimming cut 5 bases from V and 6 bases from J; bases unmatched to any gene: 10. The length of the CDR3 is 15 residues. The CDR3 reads CASSQTGAPLNTIYF. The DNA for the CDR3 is TGTGCCAGCAGCCAAACAGGGGCTCCTCTAAACACCATATATTTT.

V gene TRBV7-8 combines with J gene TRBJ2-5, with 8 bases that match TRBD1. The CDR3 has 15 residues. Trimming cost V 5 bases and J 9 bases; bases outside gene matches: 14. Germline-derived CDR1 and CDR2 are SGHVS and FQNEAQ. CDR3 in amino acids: CASSVLGTGNQPQYF. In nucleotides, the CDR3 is TGTGCCAGCAGCGTCCTTGGGACAGGTAATCAGCCCCAGTACTTC.

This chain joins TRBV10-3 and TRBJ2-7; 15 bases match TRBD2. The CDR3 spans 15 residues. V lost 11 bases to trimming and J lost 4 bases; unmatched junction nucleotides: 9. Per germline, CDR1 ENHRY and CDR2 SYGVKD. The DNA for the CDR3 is TGTGCCTCATCCGGGACTAGCGGGAGGCGATACGAGCAGTACTTC. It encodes CASSGTSGRRYEQYF.

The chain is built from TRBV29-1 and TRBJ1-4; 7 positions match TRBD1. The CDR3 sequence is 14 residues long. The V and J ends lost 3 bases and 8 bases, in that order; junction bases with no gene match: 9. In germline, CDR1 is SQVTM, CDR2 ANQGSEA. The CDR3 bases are TGCAGCGTTGAGGCAGGGGACAGACAAGAAAAACTGTTTTTT. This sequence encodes CSVEAGDRQEKLFF.

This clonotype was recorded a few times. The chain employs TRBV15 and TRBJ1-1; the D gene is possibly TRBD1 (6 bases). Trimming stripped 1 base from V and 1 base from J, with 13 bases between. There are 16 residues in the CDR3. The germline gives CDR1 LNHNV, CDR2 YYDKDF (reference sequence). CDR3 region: CATSRGVTGSNTEAFF. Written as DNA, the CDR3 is TGTGCCACCAGCAGAGGGGTTACAGGGTCGAACACTGAAGCTTTCTTT. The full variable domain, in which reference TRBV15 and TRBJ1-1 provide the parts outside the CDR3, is DAMVIQNPRYQVTQFGKPVTLSCSQTLNHNVMYWYQQKSSQAPKLLFHYYDKDFNNEADTPDNFQSRRPNTSFCFLDIRSPGLGDTAMYLCATSRGVTGSNTEAFFGQGTRLTVV.

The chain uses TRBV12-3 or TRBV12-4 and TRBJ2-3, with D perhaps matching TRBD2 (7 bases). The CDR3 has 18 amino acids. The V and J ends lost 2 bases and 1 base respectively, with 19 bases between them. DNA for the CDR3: TGTGCCAGCAGTTTATGGGGGGGGGCGACCTTTGGCACAGATACGCAGTATTTT. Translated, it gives CASSLWGGATFGTDTQYF.

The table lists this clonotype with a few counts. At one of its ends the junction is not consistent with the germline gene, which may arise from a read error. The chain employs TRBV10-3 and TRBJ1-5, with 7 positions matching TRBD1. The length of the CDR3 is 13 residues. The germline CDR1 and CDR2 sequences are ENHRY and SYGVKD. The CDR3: CASSDQGGQPQHF. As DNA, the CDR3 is TGTGCCAGCAGTGATCAGGGGGGTCAGCCCCAGCATTTT.

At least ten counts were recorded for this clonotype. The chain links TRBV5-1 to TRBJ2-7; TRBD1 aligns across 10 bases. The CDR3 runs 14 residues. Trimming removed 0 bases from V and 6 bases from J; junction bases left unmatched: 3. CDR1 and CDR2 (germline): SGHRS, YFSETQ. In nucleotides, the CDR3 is TGCGCCAGCAGCTTGGTGGACAGGGGGAGCGAGCAGTACTTC. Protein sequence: CASSLVDRGSEQYF.

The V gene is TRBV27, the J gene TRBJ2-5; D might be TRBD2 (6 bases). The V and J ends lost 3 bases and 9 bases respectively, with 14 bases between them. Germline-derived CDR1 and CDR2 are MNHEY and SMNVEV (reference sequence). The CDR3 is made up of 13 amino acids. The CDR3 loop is CASSFKASGAQYF. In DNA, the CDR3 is TGTGCCAGCAGTTTTAAGGCCTCGGGGGCCCAGTACTTC.

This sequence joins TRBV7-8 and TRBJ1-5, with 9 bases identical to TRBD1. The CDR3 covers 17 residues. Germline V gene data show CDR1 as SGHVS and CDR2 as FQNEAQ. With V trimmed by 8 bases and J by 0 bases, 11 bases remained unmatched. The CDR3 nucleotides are TGTGCCAGCCGCGGGGACAGGGATAGGCATAGCAATCAGCCCCAGCATTTT. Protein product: CASRGDRDRHSNQPQHF.

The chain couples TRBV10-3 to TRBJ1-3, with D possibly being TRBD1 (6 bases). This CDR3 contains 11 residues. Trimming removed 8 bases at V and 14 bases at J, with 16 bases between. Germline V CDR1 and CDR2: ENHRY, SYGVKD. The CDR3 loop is CAISEGVNLYF. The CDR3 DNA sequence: TGTGCCATCTCAGAGGGGGTGAATCTATATTTT.